This T cell receptor beta chain was obtained from a study of control samples from healthy donors and cancer patients (dated by TCRdb to about 2020). The protocol used for the library was the immunoSEQ multiplex PCR assay. Imported from immuneACCESS, the table was reduced by TCRdb to in-frame sequences with V and J called. These copies leave out some clones; in studies compared against another copy, an unresolved V gene accounts for under half, and the cause of the remainder is not known. Here the sample has fewer than 200,000 clones; over 85% occur a single time. About 4% of the sample is in the top ten clones. V and J are truncated by 3 bases and 3 bases respectively, leaving an intervening sequence of 8 bases. The CDR3 starts with the cysteine, ends with the phenylalanine, and has 12 residues. The only DNA kept is the CDR3, 36 bases in frame from the first base. CDR1 and CDR2, looked up from the germline V gene, are SQVTM and ANQGSEA.

Comment on this clone: The clone's antigen remains unknown. There are no base qualities to consult, and no much larger clone falls within one base.

The specimen was blood. The sequence was obtained from an older woman in good health. The V and J segments used are TRBV29-1 and TRBJ1-1, with an unclear D gene assignment. The CDR3 is CSVDAVYTEAFF. The bases read TGCAGCGTTGATGCGGTGTACACTGAAGCTTTCTTT. Outside the CDR3, residues come from the reference TRBV29-1 and TRBJ1-1 proteins, so the full variable domain is: SAVISQKPSRDICQRGTSLTIQCQVDSQVTMMFWYRQQPGQSLTLIATANQGSEATYESGFVIDKFPISRPNLTFSTLTVSNMSPEDSSIYLCSVDAVYTEAFFGQGTRLTVV.